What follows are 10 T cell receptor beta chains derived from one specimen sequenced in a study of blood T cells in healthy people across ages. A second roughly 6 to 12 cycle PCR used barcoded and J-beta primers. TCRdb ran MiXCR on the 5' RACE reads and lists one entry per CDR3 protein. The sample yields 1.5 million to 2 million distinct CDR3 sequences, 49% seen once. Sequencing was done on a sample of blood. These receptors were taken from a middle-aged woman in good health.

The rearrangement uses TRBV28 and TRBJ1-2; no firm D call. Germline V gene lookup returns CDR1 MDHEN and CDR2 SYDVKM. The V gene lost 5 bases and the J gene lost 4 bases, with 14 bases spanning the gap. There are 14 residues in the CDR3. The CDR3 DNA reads TGTGCCAGCAGTGTCTCTGTTGGGGTCTATGGCTACACCTTC. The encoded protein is CASSVSVGVYGYTF.

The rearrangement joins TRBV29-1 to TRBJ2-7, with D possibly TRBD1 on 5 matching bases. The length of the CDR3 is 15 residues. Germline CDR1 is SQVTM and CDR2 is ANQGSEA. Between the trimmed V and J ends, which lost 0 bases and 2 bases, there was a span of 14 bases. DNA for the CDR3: TGCAGCGTTGAAGATGCGGCAGGGTCCCCCTACGAGCAGTACTTC. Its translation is CSVEDAAGSPYEQYF.

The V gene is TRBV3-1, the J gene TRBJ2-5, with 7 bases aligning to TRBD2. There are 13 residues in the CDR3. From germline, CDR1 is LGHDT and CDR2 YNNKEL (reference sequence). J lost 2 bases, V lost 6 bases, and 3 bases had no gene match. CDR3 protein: CASSKAGQETQYF. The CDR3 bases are TGTGCCAGCAGTAAAGCGGGGCAAGAGACCCAGTACTTC.

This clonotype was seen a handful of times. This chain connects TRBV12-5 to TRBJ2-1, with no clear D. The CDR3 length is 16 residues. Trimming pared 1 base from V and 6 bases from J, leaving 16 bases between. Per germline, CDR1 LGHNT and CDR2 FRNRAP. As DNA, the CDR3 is TGTGCTAGTGGTTTGGGCCCGGTTGATAACGGCAATGAGCAGTTCTTC. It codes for CASGLGPVDNGNEQFF.

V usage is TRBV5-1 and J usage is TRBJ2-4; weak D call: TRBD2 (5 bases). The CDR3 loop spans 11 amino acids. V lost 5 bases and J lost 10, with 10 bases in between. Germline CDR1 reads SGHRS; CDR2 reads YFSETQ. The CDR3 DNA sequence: TGCGCCAGCAGGGCGGGTCTAATTCAGTACTTC. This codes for CASRAGLIQYF.

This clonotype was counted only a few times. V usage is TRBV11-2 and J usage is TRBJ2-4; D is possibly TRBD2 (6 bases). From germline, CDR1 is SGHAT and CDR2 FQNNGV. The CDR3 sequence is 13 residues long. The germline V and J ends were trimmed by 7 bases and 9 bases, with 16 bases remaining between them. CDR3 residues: CASIMTRGGIQYF. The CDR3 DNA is TGTGCCAGCATCATGACCCGGGGAGGCATTCAGTACTTC.

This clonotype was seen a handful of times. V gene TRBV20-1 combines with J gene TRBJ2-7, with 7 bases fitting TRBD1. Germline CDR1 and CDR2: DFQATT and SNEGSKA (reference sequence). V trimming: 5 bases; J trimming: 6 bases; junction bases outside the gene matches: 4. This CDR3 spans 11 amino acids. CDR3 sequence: CSAHDRVEQYF. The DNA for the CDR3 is TGCAGTGCTCACGACAGGGTCGAGCAGTACTTC.

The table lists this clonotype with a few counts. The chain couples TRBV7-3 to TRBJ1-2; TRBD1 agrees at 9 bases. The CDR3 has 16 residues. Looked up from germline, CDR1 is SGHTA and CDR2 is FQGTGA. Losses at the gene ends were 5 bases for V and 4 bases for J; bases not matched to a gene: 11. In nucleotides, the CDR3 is TGTGCCAGCAGCCAGGGGGGACAGGGCAGAAGCTATGGCTACACCTTC. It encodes CASSQGGQGRSYGYTF.

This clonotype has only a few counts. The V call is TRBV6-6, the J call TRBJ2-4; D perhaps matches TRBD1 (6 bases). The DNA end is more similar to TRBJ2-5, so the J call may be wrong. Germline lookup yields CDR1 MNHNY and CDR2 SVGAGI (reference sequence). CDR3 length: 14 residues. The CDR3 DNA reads TGTGCCAGCAGGTCCAGGGGACGATTAGAGACCCAGTACTTC. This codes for CASRSRGRLETQYF.

CDR3 loop: CASSLATGARGDTQYF. The CDR3 DNA sequence: TGTGCCAGCAGCTTAGCAACAGGGGCCCGGGGAGATACGCAGTATTTT. The chain has TRBV11-2 and TRBJ2-3, with 7 nucleotides matching TRBD1. The CDR3 loop spans 16 amino acids. Germline V gene sequence: CDR1 SGHAT, CDR2 FQNNGV. Trimming removed 1 base from V and 5 bases from J; junction bases left unmatched: 9.